What follows are 26 T cell receptor beta chains derived from one specimen sequenced in a study of cytotoxic CD8 clonotypes in ibrutinib-treated CLL. Generated by immunoSEQ multiplex PCR, the TCRdb table keeps only in-frame clones and is missing some. The table lists approximately 210,000 clones, about 72% of them singletons. The input for sequencing was PBMCs, taken after 24 months of ibrutinib treatment. The receptors here all came from a human donor with chronic lymphocytic leukemia.

This clone was counted a few times. V and J are TRBV7-9 and TRBJ2-5; TRBD2 matches 8 bases. Germline lookup yields CDR1 SEHNR and CDR2 FQNEAQ (reference sequence). This CDR3 has 15 residues. Trimming cost V 5 bases and J 7 bases; bases outside gene matches: 12. CDR3: CASSLGAAGAGTQYF. CDR3 in DNA: TGTGCCAGCAGCCTCGGGGCAGCGGGAGCGGGGACCCAGTACTTC. Full variable domain (missing parts from reference TRBV7-9 and TRBJ2-5): DTGVSQNPRHKITKRGQNVTFRCDPISEHNRLYWYRQTLGQGPEFLTYFQNEAQLEKSRLLSDRFSAERPKGSFSTLEIQRTEQGDSAMYLCASSLGAAGAGTQYFGPGTRLLVL.

J is TRBJ2-3 and V is TRBV27; D might be TRBD1 or TRBD2, each matching 5 bases. V was shortened by 1 base and J by 1 base, with 12 bases between the two germline ends. The CDR3 is 16 amino acids. The germline V gene has CDR1 MNHEY and CDR2 SMNVEV (reference sequence). The CDR3 spells CASSLFGAGGTDTQYF. Here the CDR3 DNA reads TGTGCCAGCAGTTTATTCGGGGCTGGTGGCACAGATACGCAGTATTTT.

The chain couples TRBV7-3 to TRBJ1-4; 7 bases map to TRBD1. J lost 3 bases, V lost 5 bases, and 6 bases had no gene match. Per germline, CDR1 SGHTA and CDR2 FQGTGA. There are 15 residues in the CDR3. The CDR3 sequence: CASSRTGVANEKLFF. Written as DNA, the CDR3 is TGTGCCAGCAGCCGAACAGGGGTAGCTAATGAAAAACTGTTTTTT.

This clone has just one count. The chain has TRBV29-1 and TRBJ2-5; no clear D gene. Germline V gene data show CDR1 as SQVTM and CDR2 as ANQGSEA. This CDR3 comprises 12 residues. The V end lost 6 bases, the J end lost 0 bases, and 8 bases lay between the germline ends. As DNA, the CDR3 is TGCAGCGTACAAAGTAACCAAGAGACCCAGTACTTC. Protein product: CSVQSNQETQYF.

The V gene is TRBV25-1, the J gene TRBJ1-5, with 10 positions matching TRBD1. CDR1 MGHDK and CDR2 SYGVNS come from the germline V gene. This CDR3 comprises 18 residues. V gave up 2 bases and J gave up 0 bases; unmatched junction bases: 7. The CDR3 region is CASSETPGTGDSNQPQHF. The CDR3 DNA is TGTGCCAGCAGTGAAACTCCGGGGACAGGGGATAGCAATCAGCCCCAGCATTTT.

As regards this clone: Other DNA sequences in this sample translate to the same CDR3. The V and J genes are TRBV4-3 and TRBJ2-7; no clear D. The CDR3 length is 12 residues. Germline values: CDR1 LGHNA, CDR2 YSLEER. V was shortened by 1 base and J by 4 bases, with 5 bases between the two germline ends. CDR3 amino acids: CASSQGGYEQYF. CDR3 coding DNA: TGCGCCAGCAGCCAAGGGGGTTACGAGCAGTACTTC.

The rearrangement uses TRBV30 and TRBJ2-7, with 8 bases that match TRBD1. V was pared by 1 base and J by 4 bases, with 9 bases of the junction left unmatched. CDR1 is GTSNPN and CDR2 is SVGIG in the germline V gene (reference sequence). CDR3 size: 15 residues. The CDR3 protein is CAWSAAGTGPYEQYF. CDR3 nucleotides: TGTGCCTGGAGTGCTGCCGGGACAGGACCTTACGAGCAGTACTTC.

This clone appeared a few times. J is TRBJ2-7 and V is TRBV30, with TRBD1 matching 10 bases. Looked up from germline, CDR1 is GTSNPN and CDR2 is SVGIG (reference sequence). This CDR3 has 14 residues. V dropped 0 bases and J dropped 5; count of bases not matched to a gene: 4. The CDR3 reads CAWSVGTGVDEQYF. The CDR3 nucleotides read TGTGCCTGGAGTGTTGGGACAGGGGTGGACGAGCAGTACTTC. Complete variable domain (other parts from reference TRBV30 and TRBJ2-7): SQTIHQWPATLVQPVGSPLSLECTVEGTSNPNLYWYRQAAGRGLQLLFYSVGIGQISSEVPQNLSASRPQDRQFILSSKKLLLSDSGFYLCAWSVGTGVDEQYFGPGTRLTVT.

The chain combines TRBV11-2 with TRBJ2-3; weak D call: TRBD1 (5 bases). The CDR3 has 16 residues. V was trimmed by 3 bases and J by 0 bases, leaving 13 bases between them. Germline values: CDR1 SGHAT, CDR2 FQNNGV. CDR3 in amino acids: CASSLDIHISTDTQYF. DNA of the CDR3: TGTGCCAGCAGCTTGGACATTCATATTAGCACAGATACGCAGTATTTT.

This chain connects TRBV11-2 to TRBJ2-7; the D is unclear. Trimming shortened V by 5 bases and J by 3 bases, and 11 bases separated the two germline ends. The germline V gene has CDR1 SGHAT and CDR2 FQNNGV. This CDR3 is built from 13 residues. CDR3 in DNA: TGTGCCAGCAGCCCCCGGACGGGCTACGAGCAGTACTTC. The encoded protein is CASSPRTGYEQYF.

This chain connects TRBV30 to TRBJ2-2, with 9 nucleotides matching TRBD1. The CDR3 has 15 residues. J lost 6 bases, V lost 7 bases, and 12 bases had no gene match. Germline CDR1 is GTSNPN and CDR2 is SVGIG (reference sequence). The CDR3 loop reads CAYNQGQGLAGELFF. CDR3 in DNA: TGTGCCTACAACCAAGGACAGGGGCTTGCCGGGGAGCTGTTTTTT.

The V call is TRBV30, the J call TRBJ1-1; a weak D match, TRBD1 (6 bases). Germline CDR1 reads GTSNPN; CDR2 reads SVGIG (reference sequence). V was cut by 3 bases and J by 0 bases, with 14 bases left in between. The CDR3 extends over 15 amino acids. CDR3: CAWRIQGFMNTEAFF. DNA of the CDR3: TGTGCCTGGAGAATACAGGGCTTCATGAACACTGAAGCTTTCTTT.

The chain couples TRBV7-9 to TRBJ2-7; D remains unclear. V lost 2 bases and J lost 2, with 13 bases in between. Germline values: CDR1 SEHNR, CDR2 FQNEAQ (reference sequence). This CDR3 region has 15 residues. The CDR3 region is CASSLWSLNPYEQYF. The DNA of the CDR3 is TGTGCCAGCAGCTTATGGTCGCTTAACCCCTACGAGCAGTACTTC.

The chain uses TRBV11-2 and TRBJ2-3; 7 bases line up with TRBD2. The CDR3 has 15 residues. Germline V lookup: CDR1 SGHAT, CDR2 FQNNGV. J gave up 2 bases and V 2 bases, and 4 bases lay outside the gene matches. The CDR3 loop reads CASSLLAGDTDTQYF. The CDR3 nucleotides are TGTGCCAGCAGCTTACTCGCGGGAGACACAGATACGCAGTATTTT.

The chain carries TRBV11-2 and TRBJ2-5; D call uncertain. The V gene's germline CDR1 is SGHAT and CDR2 FQNNGV. CDR3 length: 12 residues. Trimming stripped 3 bases from V and 5 bases from J, with 7 bases between. CDR3 amino acids: CASSLDRETQYF. DNA for the CDR3: TGTGCCAGCAGCTTGGATCGGGAGACCCAGTACTTC.

This sequence joins TRBV2 and TRBJ2-3; D not certain. CDR1 is SNHLY and CDR2 is FYNNEI in the germline V gene. V was shortened by 2 bases and J by 6 bases, with 6 bases between the two germline ends. This CDR3 has 12 residues. CDR3 region: CASSEISDTQYF. The CDR3 DNA reads as TGTGCCAGCAGTGAAATTTCCGATACGCAGTATTTT.

The chain joins TRBV7-9 to TRBJ1-4, with D possibly TRBD1 on 6 matching bases. The CDR3 spans 13 residues. Trimming took off 5 bases at V and 12 bases at J, with 16 bases between the two ends. The germline V gene encodes CDR1 SEHNR and CDR2 FQNEAQ (reference sequence). DNA for the CDR3: TGTGCCAGCAGCGCGAACCCAGGGGTTCAACTGTTTTTT. Amino acids: CASSANPGVQLFF.

V gene TRBV15 combines with J gene TRBJ2-7; 8 bases map to TRBD2. CDR3 length equals 15 residues. Germline values: CDR1 LNHNV, CDR2 YYDKDF (reference sequence). The J segment lost 3 bases and the V segment lost 0 bases, leaving 4 bases of the junction unmatched. DNA of the CDR3: TGTGCCACCAGCAGAGATAGCGGGACGTACTACGAGCAGTACTTC. Its protein product is CATSRDSGTYYEQYF.

This clone was counted only a few times. The chain uses TRBV20-1 and TRBJ1-4, with D possibly TRBD1 on 5 matching bases. Germline V gives CDR1 DFQATT, CDR2 SNEGSKA (reference sequence). This CDR3 is 11 amino acids long. Trimming pared 6 bases from V and 12 bases from J, leaving 14 bases between. The CDR3 protein is CSAYVPGELFF. In nucleotides, the CDR3 is TGCAGTGCCTACGTTCCGGGGGAACTGTTTTTT.

This clone was detected a few times. The chain combines TRBV5-1 with TRBJ2-5; 7 bases are a match to TRBD1. V was clipped by 5 bases and J by 3 bases; unmatched bases: 7. Germline-derived CDR1 and CDR2 are SGHRS and YFSETQ. The CDR3 contains 14 residues. DNA for the CDR3: TGCGCCAGCAGACAGGGGACAGCCGAAGAGACCCAGTACTTC. This translates into CASRQGTAEETQYF. The full variable domain, completed using reference TRBV5-1 and TRBJ2-5, is KAGVTQTPRYLIKTRGQQVTLSCSPISGHRSVSWYQQTPGQGLQFLFEYFSETQRNKGNFPGRFSGRQFSNSRSEMNVSTLELGDSALYLCASRQGTAEETQYFGPGTRLLVL.

The rearrangement uses TRBV6-5 and TRBJ2-7; D is perhaps TRBD1 (6 bases). Trimming took 2 bases from V and 2 from J, leaving 13 bases between them. This CDR3 has 15 amino acids. Germline CDR1 reads MNHEY; CDR2 reads SVGAGI. CDR3 coding DNA: TGTGCCAGCAGTTACACATCCGGGACACCCTACGAGCAGTACTTC. Translation gives CASSYTSGTPYEQYF.

The genes are TRBV27 and TRBJ2-7, with 12 bases that match TRBD2. The length of the CDR3 is 16 residues. Trimming removed 6 bases from V and 4 bases from J; junction bases left unmatched: 10. From germline, CDR1 is MNHEY and CDR2 SMNVEV (reference sequence). The CDR3: CASRPQLAGGGYEQYF. The CDR3 DNA sequence: TGTGCCAGCAGACCCCAACTAGCGGGAGGAGGGTACGAGCAGTACTTC.

This chain joins TRBV29-1 and TRBJ2-1, with 9 bases identical to TRBD1. This CDR3 is built from 17 residues. The ends lost 4 bases at V and 4 bases at J; junction bases unmatched: 14. Germline V CDR1 and CDR2: SQVTM, ANQGSEA. The CDR3 DNA reads as TGCAGCGTTGGAGGAGTTCCGGGACAGGGATTTTACAATGAGCAGTTCTTC. This encodes CSVGGVPGQGFYNEQFF.

This clone came up a few times. The CDR3 DNA reads as TGTGCCAGTAGTATAGGTACGACAGCATTCCACTATGGCTACACCTTC. Translating it yields CASSIGTTAFHYGYTF. The chain uses TRBV19 and TRBJ1-2, with D maybe TRBD1 (5 bases). CDR1 LNHDA and CDR2 SQIVND come from the germline V gene (reference sequence). The V end lost 1 base, the J end lost 3 bases, and 15 bases lay between the germline ends. This CDR3 spans 16 amino acids.

V is TRBV6-4 and J is TRBJ2-3, with D perhaps TRBD2 (5 bases). Trimming pared 5 bases from V and 2 bases from J, leaving 14 bases between. Germline V gives CDR1 MRHNA, CDR2 SNTAGT. This CDR3 is 15 amino acids long. The DNA for the CDR3 is TGTGCCAGCAGTCTTAATCCGGGAAACACAGATACGCAGTATTTT. It codes for CASSLNPGNTDTQYF.

This clone showed up just a few times. The CDR3 DNA sequence: TGTGCCAGCAGCCGACATGGCGACGAGCAGTACTTC. Translating gives CASSRHGDEQYF. This sequence joins TRBV7-2 and TRBJ2-7; no firm D call. The CDR3 is made up of 12 amino acids. In germline, CDR1 is SGHTA, CDR2 FQGNSA. V dropped 5 bases and J dropped 5 bases, with 10 bases sitting between them.